This T cell receptor (beta chain) stems from a study of control samples from healthy donors and cancer patients. This table comes from immunoSEQ multiplex PCR, and its TCRdb copy is limited to in-frame clones, with some not included. This table lists about 190,000 clones. The V gene end was trimmed by 4 bases and the J gene end by 1 base; junction bases not matched to a gene: 2. Per the germline V gene, CDR1 is LGHDT and CDR2 is YNNKEL (reference sequence). This CDR3 comprises 14 residues. Sequenced sample: blood. The sequence was collected from a woman in her 30s in good health. The chain recombines TRBV3-1 (or the pseudogene TRBV3-2) with TRBJ2-5; 8 bases align to TRBD2. CDR3 DNA: TGTGCCAGCAGCCTTCTAGCGGGCCAAGAGACCCAGTACTTC. It specifies CASSLLAGQETQYF.